This TCR beta chain was profiled in a study of cytomegalovirus exposure and HLA in healthy donors. General study results and limits: About 87% or about 30% of the time was how often most TCR beta V segments were productive, according to an earlier analysis. What TCR beta sequences reportedly achieved was accurate prediction of HLA-A and HLA-B alleles in most subjects.

About this clone itself: Antigen specificity is unknown.

It was with 60 Vbeta and 13 Jbeta primers that the PCR ran. Some clones are missing from TCRdb's copy, which holds only in-frame ones; the method was immunoSEQ multiplex PCR. The sample lists approximately 110,000 clones; around 75% were seen once. V was pared by 8 bases and J by 0 bases, with 10 bases between. CDR3 length: 13 residues. Germline assignment: CDR1 MNHNS and CDR2 SASEGT. The sample consisted of PBMCs. The TCR originated in a man aged 25 to 40 in good health and CMV-seronegative. V gene TRBV6-1 combines with J gene TRBJ1-2; possibly TRBD1 for D (6 bases). The DNA of the CDR3 is TGTGCCAGCGCGGCAGGGGCTAACTATGGCTACACCTTC. Translating gives CASAAGANYGYTF.